Listed below are T cell receptor beta chains from one sample, sequenced in a study of T cell repertoires in cytomegalovirus infection. No antigen has been identified for these receptors. Via MiXCR, TCRdb re-called the reads, giving one row per CDR3 protein. Found here are about 280,000 distinct CDR3 sequences, 22% of them singletons; the top ten hold approximately 19%. Specimen: cultured PBMCs, collected from culture after CMV antigen stimulation. All receptors derive from a human donor in good health (CMV status not recorded). Some clones in this sample may be carry-over from other donors' samples. The CDR3 runs from the conserved cysteine through the conserved F or W. D genes are given only for firm matches. Not all rows give a size; the values are once, few, many and, for expanded clones, a class.

cdr3_nt | cdr3_aa | j_call | d_call | clone_size | v_call
TGTGCCAGCAGCTTACTCGGGGGCGAGACCCAGTACTTC | CASSLLGGETQYF | TRBJ2-5 | - | - | TRBV11-2
TGTGCCAGCACCCCGGGGGCTGCCTCGCCCCAAGAGACCCAGTACTTC | CASTPGAASPQETQYF | TRBJ2-5 | - | few | TRBV25-1
TGTGCCAGCAGCCAAGTTGACGGGAGCTACGAGCAGTACTTC | CASSQVDGSYEQYF | TRBJ2-7 | - | few | TRBV4-2
TGTGCCAGCAGTTACGGGGAGTCGGGAGCAGATACGCAGTATTTT | CASSYGESGADTQYF | TRBJ2-3 | - | - | TRBV6-2/TRBV6-3
TGTGCCAGTAGTATAGTAGGAGGCCCAGATACGCAGTATTTT | CASSIVGGPDTQYF | TRBJ2-3 | - | - | TRBV19
TGTGCCAGTAGACAAAGGCGGGCTAGCGGGGTCACAGATACGCAGTATTTT | CASRQRRASGVTDTQYF | TRBJ2-3 | TRBD2 | - | TRBV19
TGTGCCAGTAGTGTTGGGACTACCTCCTACAGCACAGATACGCAGTATTTT | CASSVGTTSYSTDTQYF | TRBJ2-3 | TRBD2 | - | TRBV19
TGTGCCAGCACTATTGGGACGTCTATCTATGGCTACACCTTC | CASTIGTSIYGYTF | TRBJ1-2 | - | many | TRBV12-3/TRBV12-4
TGTGCCAGCAGCTTTTTTGAGGGGTCCTACAATGAGCAGTTCTTC | CASSFFEGSYNEQFF | TRBJ2-1 | - | many | TRBV7-2
TGCAGTGCCCAGCGGGGGGAGGCCCAGCATTTT | CSAQRGEAQHF | TRBJ1-5 | - | few | TRBV20-1
TGTGCCAGTAGTTTCCGGGACAGAGGATCGGACGTAGCCAAAAACATTCAGTACTTC | CASSFRDRGSDVAKNIQYF | TRBJ2-4 | TRBD1 | - | TRBV19
TGTGCCAGTAGTCCCCGGGTCGGGACAGGGGACACCTTC | CASSPRVGTGDTF | TRBJ1-2 | TRBD1 | - | TRBV19
TGTGCCAGCAGGAGGGACAGTCGTCAAGAGACCCAGTACTTC | CASRRDSRQETQYF | TRBJ2-5 | TRBD1 | many | TRBV6-1
TGTGCCAGCAGCTTCGGGGGTGTCGCCTACGAGCAGTACTTC | CASSFGGVAYEQYF | TRBJ2-7 | - | many | TRBV7-2
TGCAGCGGCAAATCACGGAGCTCCTACAATGAGCAGTTCTTC | CSGKSRSSYNEQFF | TRBJ2-1 | - | - | TRBV29-1
TGTGCCAGCAGCGCTGCTCGGAGTGAGAGGGAAGCTTTCTTT | CASSAARSEREAFF | TRBJ1-1 | - | many | TRBV7-2
TGTGCCACCAACAGGGTGACCTACAATGAGCAGTTCTTC | CATNRVTYNEQFF | TRBJ2-1 | - | - | TRBV10-3
TGCGCCAGCAGTGATGGGTCTCAGTTCTTC | CASSDGSQFF | TRBJ2-1 | - | - | TRBV10-2
TGTGCCAGCAGTGCGTCTAGCGGGAGGACAGATACGCAGTATTTT | CASSASSGRTDTQYF | TRBJ2-3 | TRBD2 | many | TRBV6-4
TGTGCCAGCAACCTCCGGGACAGGGGAATTGGGTATGGCTACACCTTC | CASNLRDRGIGYGYTF | TRBJ1-2 | TRBD1 | - | TRBV12-3/TRBV12-4
TGCGCCAGCAGCCAAGGAGGATCAAACACTGAAGCTTTCTTT | CASSQGGSNTEAFF | TRBJ1-1 | - | many | TRBV4-3
TGTGCCAGCAGCTTACAGCGGGGGGAAATCCTGAACACTGAAGCTTTCTTT | CASSLQRGEILNTEAFF | TRBJ1-1 | - | many | TRBV7-4
TGTGCCAGCAGCCCGACAGGGGTTTTGGCTTTCTTT | CASSPTGVLAFF | TRBJ1-1 | TRBD1 | few | TRBV6-2/TRBV6-3
TGTGCCAGCAGCCAAGGCCTACCAAGTGGCACTGAAGCTTTCTTT | CASSQGLPSGTEAFF | TRBJ1-1 | - | - | TRBV4-2
TGTGCCAGCAGCTTAGTTCGCCGGGACACTTCGCCCTACACCGGGGAGCTGTTTTTT | CASSLVRRDTSPYTGELFF | TRBJ2-2 | - | - | TRBV11-2
TGTGCCAGCCGGGACAGGGCGTGGACTGAAGCTTTCTTT | CASRDRAWTEAFF | TRBJ1-1 | TRBD1 | few | TRBV6-1
TGTGCCAGTAGTATCCCCAGGGGGGACGAAGAGACCCAGTACTTC | CASSIPRGDEETQYF | TRBJ2-5 | - | - | TRBV19
TGTGCCACCCTGGGACAGCTCAATCAGCCCCAGCATTTT | CATLGQLNQPQHF | TRBJ1-5 | TRBD1 | many | TRBV6-1
TGTGCCAGCAGTTTGGGTCCTACGGACCACCATACGCAGTATTTT | CASSLGPTDHHTQYF | TRBJ2-3 | - | many | TRBV28
TGTGCCAGCAGTTTCTTCGGCGGGAGCGCAGATACGCAGTATTTT | CASSFFGGSADTQYF | TRBJ2-3 | TRBD2 | few | TRBV12-3/TRBV12-4
TGTGCCAGCAGCCCCGCCGGGAGGGAGACCCAGTACTTC | CASSPAGRETQYF | TRBJ2-5 | TRBD2 | many | TRBV7-2
TGTGCCAGCAGCTTAGAAGTAGGGACCCAGTACTTC | CASSLEVGTQYF | TRBJ2-5 | - | many | TRBV7-2
TGTGCCAGCAGCTTAGCGCTTGACAGCCCCTACGAGCAGTACTTC | CASSLALDSPYEQYF | TRBJ2-7 | - | many | TRBV7-2
TGTGCCAGCAGTGAATCTGACTACCATGAGCAGTTCTTC | CASSESDYHEQFF | TRBJ2-1 | - | few | TRBV25-1
TGCGCCAGCAGCCAAGAAGCGTTCTGGGCCGACGGCAAAAACATTCAGTACTTC | CASSQEAFWADGKNIQYF | TRBJ2-4 | - | - | TRBV4-3
TGCAGTGCTAGAGATCGGAGGGTGGGGGAAAAACTGTTTTTT | CSARDRRVGEKLFF | TRBJ1-4 | - | few | TRBV20-1
TGTGCCAGCAGCCCCCAGGGCCTAAGCTCTGGAAACACCATATATTTT | CASSPQGLSSGNTIYF | TRBJ1-3 | - | many | TRBV7-2
TGTGCCAGCAGCTCCCCCCAGGTCGGGAGCTCCTACAATGAGCAGTTCTTC | CASSSPQVGSSYNEQFF | TRBJ2-1 | - | many | TRBV7-2
TGTGCCAGCAGATTGGACAGAGGCAATGAAAAACTGTTTTTT | CASRLDRGNEKLFF | TRBJ1-4 | - | many | TRBV7-2
TGTGCCAGCAGCCCTCAGACGACAGATACGCAGTATTTT | CASSPQTTDTQYF | TRBJ2-3 | - | many | TRBV7-2
TGTGCCAGCAGTCCGCGACAGGGGGTGAGGAGTGGCTATGGCTACACCTTC | CASSPRQGVRSGYGYTF | TRBJ1-2 | TRBD1 | - | TRBV6-1
TGCAGTGCGGGCCAGCGGAAATACAATGAGCAGTTCTTC | CSAGQRKYNEQFF | TRBJ2-1 | - | - | TRBV20-1
TGTGCCAGCAGCTTGGATAGCGGGAGGAACACCGGGGAGCTGTTTTTT | CASSLDSGRNTGELFF | TRBJ2-2 | TRBD2 | - | TRBV5-3
TGCAGTGCTAATGGACAGAGCAACTATGGCTACACCTTC | CSANGQSNYGYTF | TRBJ1-2 | - | - | TRBV20-1
TGTGCCAGCGCTGCTAACGGCCGCACAGATACGCAGTATTTT | CASAANGRTDTQYF | TRBJ2-3 | - | many | TRBV7-2
TGTGCCAGCAGCCGGTGGGGGACTAGCGGGAGGACGGGGGCAGATACGCAGTATTTT | CASSRWGTSGRTGADTQYF | TRBJ2-3 | TRBD2 | - | TRBV3-1
TGTGCCAGCAGCTTGCGTCAGCCCACCGGGGAGCTGTTTTTT | CASSLRQPTGELFF | TRBJ2-2 | - | few | TRBV7-8
TGTGCCAGCAGCCTATCGGCGGACAGGGGGCGGGCCGGGGAGCTGTTTTTT | CASSLSADRGRAGELFF | TRBJ2-2 | TRBD1 | few | TRBV7-2
TGTGCCAGCAGTTCCCCCCTCCATACTATGAACACCGGGGAGCTGTTTTTT | CASSSPLHTMNTGELFF | TRBJ2-2 | - | - | TRBV28
TGTGCCAGCAGCCAAAACACAAGATACGAGCAGTACTTC | CASSQNTRYEQYF | TRBJ2-7 | - | - | TRBV7-8
TGTGCCACCAGTGAAACAGGGTACTATGGCTACACCTTC | CATSETGYYGYTF | TRBJ1-2 | - | - | TRBV24-1
TGTGCCAGCAGCTCAGGACTAGCGCACAATGAGCAGTTCTTC | CASSSGLAHNEQFF | TRBJ2-1 | TRBD2 | - | TRBV7-9
TGTGCCAGCAGCTTGGGGGGGACTGAGCAGTTCTTC | CASSLGGTEQFF | TRBJ2-1 | TRBD2 | many | TRBV7-2
TGTGCCAGCTCACCAGGGCCAGTGATTGGCATTCAGTACTTC | CASSPGPVIGIQYF | TRBJ2-4 | - | - | TRBV18
TGTGCCAGCAGTGAAGCGCTTCGGCAGACCCAGTACTTC | CASSEALRQTQYF | TRBJ2-5 | - | - | TRBV2
TGTGCCAGCAGTTTACAGGCCCAGGGTAACACTGAAGCTTTCTTT | CASSLQAQGNTEAFF | TRBJ1-1 | - | few | TRBV28
TGTGCCAGCAGCAAACCGGGACAGGGGGCTAAAAATGAGCAGTTCTTC | CASSKPGQGAKNEQFF | TRBJ2-1 | TRBD1 | many | TRBV7-3